This T cell receptor (beta chain) derives from a study of CD8+CD57+ T cells in acquired aplastic anemia. On the study more broadly: Average DNA yield from sorted CD4+ and CD8+ cells was approximately 3 ug.

Trimming at V came to 6 bases and at J to 6 bases, leaving 6 bases not matched to a gene. The CDR3 has 15 residues. Genomic DNA acted as the template from which TCR beta VDJ combination and CDR3 sequence profiling were carried out. TCRdb re-analysed the reads in MiXCR, keeping a single row per CDR3 protein. The sample consists of just over 450,000 distinct CDR3 sequences, around a third of them appearing once. Patients selected for sequencing had displayed CD8+CD57+ cell expansion by flow cytometry. No therapy was given to patients before blood sampling. This clonotype was observed many times. The chain combines TRBV12-3 or TRBV12-4 with TRBJ1-6; 9 bases are a match to TRBD1. This receptor was obtained from a human donor with aplastic anemia. Sequencing was done on a sample of sorted CD4+, CD8+, or CD8+CD57+ T cells (not recorded which) from PBMCs. The DNA of the CDR3 is TGTGCCAGCAGGACCCGACAGGGGGGTAATTCACCCCTCCACTTT. Its translation: CASRTRQGGNSPLHF.